What follows describes a single T cell receptor (beta chain). This record comes from a study of blood T cells in healthy people across ages. The authors ran a second PCR of roughly 6 to 12 cycles using a sample-barcoded 5' primer and a J-beta primer mix. MiXCR was run by TCRdb on the 5' RACE reads, yielding one entry per CDR3 protein. Of about a million distinct CDR3 sequences listed, just over 50% are singletons. Russia was home to the donors, healthy Caucasian individuals aged about 6 to 90. This CDR3 spans 18 amino acids. The germline V gene encodes CDR1 MNHEY and CDR2 SVGAGI. The V segment lost 4 bases and the J segment 5 bases; nucleotides outside the gene matches: 15.

Sequencing input: blood. The TCR comes from a woman in her sixties or seventies in good health. The rearrangement uses TRBV6-5 and TRBJ2-1; 9 bases fit TRBD1. CDR3 in DNA: TGTGCCAGCAGTTCCTCTGTATTAGGGACAGGGTCTAACAATGAGCAGTTCTTC. Translating it yields CASSSSVLGTGSNNEQFF.